These 26 T cell receptor beta chains came from one sample sequenced in a study of blood T cell repertoires in COVID-19. Clones were read by immunoSEQ multiplex PCR, and TCRdb kept only the in-frame ones, dropping some. The sample holds approximately 280,000 clones, 86% seen once. Sequenced: PBMCs or T cells enriched from blood (not recorded which). Receptors originate from a woman younger than 30 who had recovered from COVID-19.

The chain has TRBV6-6 and TRBJ1-2; 10 bases agree with TRBD1. Germline CDR1 and CDR2: MNHNY and SVGAGI (reference sequence). V trimming: 2 bases; J trimming: 7 bases; junction bases outside the gene matches: 10. The CDR3 sequence is 16 residues long. The CDR3 nucleotides are TGTGCCAGCAGTTACGCCGACAGGGGGCCGACATTTGGCTACACCTTC. Protein product: CASSYADRGPTFGYTF.

This CDR3 is CASSPRLEGGEQYF. The CDR3, as DNA: TGTGCCAGTAGTCCCCGCTTGGAGGGAGGCGAGCAGTACTTC. The chain is built from TRBV19 and TRBJ2-7; the D gene is possibly TRBD2 (6 bases). Germline V gives CDR1 LNHDA, CDR2 SQIVND (reference sequence). The CDR3 covers 14 residues. Trimming took 5 bases from V and 6 from J, leaving 17 bases between them.

CDR3 DNA sequence: TGTGCCAGCAGTGAAGCGGGCGGGAGTACCGGGGAGCTGTTTTTT. It translates to CASSEAGGSTGELFF. This chain joins TRBV2 and TRBJ2-2; 7 bases are shared with TRBD2. V lost 0 bases and J lost 5; bases outside the gene matches: 3. Germline V gene data show CDR1 as SNHLY and CDR2 as FYNNEI. The CDR3 sequence is 15 residues long.

The V gene is TRBV5-5, the J gene TRBJ1-1, with TRBD1 identical over 9 bases. V was clipped by 3 bases and J by 1 base; unmatched bases: 4. The germline CDR1 and CDR2 sequences are SGHKS and YYEKEE (reference sequence). The CDR3 contains 15 residues. The CDR3 nucleotides read TGTGCCAGCAGCTGGTCGGGACAGGGGAACACTGAAGCTTTCTTT. Its translation is CASSWSGQGNTEAFF.

This clone has only a few counts. V gene TRBV19 combines with J gene TRBJ1-5; possible D gene TRBD1, 5 bases. V dropped 4 bases and J dropped 9 bases, with 13 bases sitting between them. This CDR3 spans 13 amino acids. Germline CDR1 is LNHDA and CDR2 is SQIVND (reference sequence). The CDR3 protein is CASSKGGGRPQHF. The CDR3 nucleotides read TGTGCCAGTAGTAAGGGCGGGGGTCGGCCCCAGCATTTT.

The count of this clone is one. J is TRBJ1-1 and V is TRBV30; 7 bases are shared with TRBD1. Germline CDR1 and CDR2: GTSNPN and SVGIG (reference sequence). The CDR3 is made up of 15 amino acids. Trimming cost V 0 bases and J 6 bases; bases outside gene matches: 10. The CDR3 sequence is CAWSVGAGGRPEAFF. Written as DNA, the CDR3 is TGTGCCTGGAGTGTAGGGGCAGGGGGAAGACCTGAAGCTTTCTTT.

The gene calls are TRBV10-2 and TRBJ2-5, with a tentative D call TRBD2 (6 bases). In germline, CDR1 is WSHSY, CDR2 SAAADI. V gave up 4 bases and J gave up 0 bases, with 9 bases separating them. The CDR3 has 14 amino acids. This CDR3 reads CASSVAGHQETQYF. The DNA for the CDR3 is TGCGCCAGCAGTGTCGCGGGGCACCAAGAGACCCAGTACTTC.

The chain recombines TRBV19 with TRBJ1-2; D remains ambiguous. The V end was cut by 5 bases, the J end by 3 bases, with 7 bases between. CDR3 length equals 12 residues. Germline V lookup: CDR1 LNHDA, CDR2 SQIVND (reference sequence). CDR3 amino acids: CASSFRDYGYTF. The DNA of the CDR3 is TGTGCCAGTAGTTTCCGGGACTATGGCTACACCTTC.

The chain links TRBV7-2 to TRBJ2-7, with D maybe TRBD2 (6 bases). Germline V gene sequence: CDR1 SGHTA, CDR2 FQGNSA. V was clipped by 1 base and J by 0 bases, with 13 bases between them. This CDR3 spans 16 amino acids. In DNA form, the CDR3 reads TGTGCCAGCAGCTTAGTTAGCGGACGAAGCTCCTACGAGCAGTACTTC. Translating gives CASSLVSGRSSYEQYF.

V is TRBV4-3 and J is TRBJ1-6; D gene unclear. Germline lookup yields CDR1 LGHNA and CDR2 YSLEER. CDR3 length: 13 amino acids. V was trimmed by 0 bases and J by 9 bases, leaving 6 bases between them. The chain's CDR3 is CASSQDSTSPLHF. CDR3 DNA sequence: TGCGCCAGCAGCCAAGATAGTACTTCACCCCTCCACTTT.

V gene TRBV20-1 combines with J gene TRBJ2-5, with 11 bases aligning to TRBD2. Trimming took 3 bases from V and 5 from J; bases not matched to a gene: 8. CDR1 is DFQATT, CDR2 SNEGSKA, per germline (reference sequence). The CDR3 sequence is 15 residues long. The CDR3 sequence is CSASSSGRSLETQYF. CDR3 DNA: TGCAGTGCTAGTTCTAGCGGGAGGTCCTTGGAGACCCAGTACTTC.

The genes are TRBV27 and TRBJ2-7; possibly TRBD2 for D (5 bases). Germline V lookup: CDR1 MNHEY, CDR2 SMNVEV (reference sequence). V lost 3 bases and J 0 bases, leaving 12 bases between the germline ends. The CDR3 extends over 15 amino acids. The CDR3 DNA follows: TGTGCCAGCAGTTTGGCGGGCCCGAGCTCCTACGAGCAGTACTTC. Its translation is CASSLAGPSSYEQYF.

This rearrangement joins TRBV28 to TRBJ1-1, with D possibly being TRBD1 (6 bases). V gave up 7 bases and J gave up 5 bases, with 14 bases separating them. The CDR3 sequence is 13 residues long. Germline V gene lookup returns CDR1 MDHEN and CDR2 SYDVKM. The CDR3 bases are TGTGCCAGCATTCCGGGACAAAAAACTGAAGCTTTCTTT. Protein sequence: CASIPGQKTEAFF.

The V and J genes are TRBV5-1 and TRBJ1-2; D perhaps matches TRBD1 (6 bases). Germline-derived CDR1 and CDR2 are SGHRS and YFSETQ. V lost 5 bases, J lost 6 bases, and 29 bases lay in between. CDR3 size: 18 residues. CDR3 sequence: CASRLNSGQFFSVDGYTF. The CDR3 DNA follows: TGCGCCAGCAGATTAAATTCGGGACAATTTTTTTCTGTAGATGGCTACACCTTC.

This rearrangement joins TRBV10-3 to TRBJ2-3, with 9 positions matching TRBD2. V lost 6 bases and J lost 2; bases outside the gene matches: 3. The CDR3 loop spans 14 amino acids. Germline lookup yields CDR1 ENHRY and CDR2 SYGVKD. Here the CDR3 reads CAISLAGPTDTQYF. For the CDR3, the DNA is TGTGCCATCAGCCTAGCGGGGCCCACAGATACGCAGTATTTT.

V is TRBV19 and J is TRBJ1-2, with D tentatively TRBD1 (6 bases). From germline, CDR1 is LNHDA and CDR2 SQIVND (reference sequence). V was trimmed by 7 bases and J by 4 bases, leaving 16 bases between them. CDR3 length: 14 residues. The CDR3 is CASIRPQGSYGYTF. For the CDR3, the DNA is TGTGCCAGTATCCGCCCACAGGGCAGCTATGGCTACACCTTC.

In this sample, this clone turned up a few times. The gene calls are TRBV5-6 and TRBJ1-6, with TRBD1 as a possible D gene (5 bases). The CDR3 length is 15 residues. The germline V and J ends were trimmed by 0 bases and 9 bases, with 13 bases remaining between them. CDR1 and CDR2 (germline): SGHDT, YYEEEE. This chain's CDR3 is CASSLATGSGSPLHF. CDR3 coding DNA: TGTGCCAGCAGCTTGGCCACAGGATCGGGTTCACCCCTCCACTTT.

The chain joins TRBV25-1 to TRBJ1-1; 7 bases align to TRBD1. The junction had 8 bases not matched to a gene; V was cut back by 7 bases and J by 0 bases. This CDR3 is built from 15 residues. Germline CDR1 reads MGHDK; CDR2 reads SYGVNS. CDR3 sequence reads: CASTPRGQLNTEAFF. CDR3 in DNA: TGTGCCAGCACCCCTAGGGGACAGTTGAACACTGAAGCTTTCTTT.

The rearrangement joins TRBV20-1 to TRBJ1-2; D not resolved. Trimming pared 5 bases from V and 5 bases from J, leaving 9 bases between. The germline CDR1 and CDR2 sequences are DFQATT and SNEGSKA (reference sequence). This CDR3 region has 11 residues. The CDR3, as DNA: TGCAGTGCTGACAAGGATTATGGCTACACCTTC. This gives the protein CSADKDYGYTF.

The rearrangement uses TRBV29-1 and TRBJ2-1; possibly TRBD2 for D (5 bases). CDR3 length: 14 amino acids. The V end lost 7 bases, the J end lost 5 bases, and 18 bases lay between the germline ends. Germline values: CDR1 SQVTM, CDR2 ANQGSEA. The CDR3 DNA reads as TGCAGCGCTTGGTCGGGGATGGGGAACAATGAGCAGTTCTTC. It encodes CSAWSGMGNNEQFF.

This sequence joins TRBV9 and TRBJ1-2; D unresolved. Per the germline V gene, CDR1 is SGDLS and CDR2 is YYNGEE. The length of the CDR3 is 13 residues. Trimming shortened V by 5 bases and J by 2 bases, and 10 bases separated the two germline ends. CDR3 residues: CASSREENYGYTF. DNA for the CDR3: TGTGCCAGCAGTCGCGAAGAAAACTATGGCTACACCTTC.

The chain has TRBV5-1 and TRBJ2-7; tentative D call: TRBD1 (5 bases). This CDR3 is built from 19 residues. V lost 0 bases and J lost 1, with 23 bases in between. CDR1 and CDR2 (germline): SGHRS, YFSETQ. The CDR3 region has the DNA TGCGCCAGCAGCTTGGGGGTACTTTCGGACATACTTACGTCCTACGAGCAGTACTTC. Protein product: CASSLGVLSDILTSYEQYF.

The J gene is TRBJ1-5, the V gene TRBV4-1; D is unresolved. This CDR3 is 14 amino acids long. Germline CDR1 is MGHRA and CDR2 is YSYEKL. Deletions cut 0 bases from V and 4 bases from J, with 7 bases between. Written as DNA, the CDR3 is TGCGCCAGCAGCCAAGATGGGAGAAATCAGCCCCAGCATTTT. Translation gives CASSQDGRNQPQHF.

The gene calls are TRBV11-3 and TRBJ2-5; D perhaps matches TRBD2 (6 bases). From germline, CDR1 is SGHNT and CDR2 YENEEA. The CDR3 has 16 amino acids. The germline V and J ends were trimmed by 4 bases and 3 bases, with 18 bases remaining between them. DNA of the CDR3: TGTGCCAGCAGCTCCACTAGCAGGGATGGGGAAGAGACCCAGTACTTC. Translating gives CASSSTSRDGEETQYF.

In this sample, this clone turned up once. Other DNA sequences within the sample encode an identical CDR3. CDR3 residues: CASSVGPGSSGNTIYF. CDR3 in DNA: TGTGCCAGCAGCGTAGGCCCAGGAAGCTCTGGAAACACCATATATTTT. The genes are TRBV9 and TRBJ1-3; D remains ambiguous. The CDR3 has 16 amino acids. Germline loops: CDR1 SGDLS, CDR2 YYNGEE. Trimming shortened V by 0 bases and J by 0 bases, and 10 bases separated the two germline ends.

J is TRBJ1-1 and V is TRBV7-8; D is unresolved. The length of the CDR3 is 17 residues. Germline V lookup: CDR1 SGHVS, CDR2 FQNEAQ. Trimming removed 4 bases at V and 3 bases at J, with 21 bases between. Here the CDR3 reads CASSYPARGRRDTEAFF. As DNA, the CDR3 is TGTGCCAGCAGCTACCCGGCTAGAGGCAGGAGGGACACTGAAGCTTTCTTT.